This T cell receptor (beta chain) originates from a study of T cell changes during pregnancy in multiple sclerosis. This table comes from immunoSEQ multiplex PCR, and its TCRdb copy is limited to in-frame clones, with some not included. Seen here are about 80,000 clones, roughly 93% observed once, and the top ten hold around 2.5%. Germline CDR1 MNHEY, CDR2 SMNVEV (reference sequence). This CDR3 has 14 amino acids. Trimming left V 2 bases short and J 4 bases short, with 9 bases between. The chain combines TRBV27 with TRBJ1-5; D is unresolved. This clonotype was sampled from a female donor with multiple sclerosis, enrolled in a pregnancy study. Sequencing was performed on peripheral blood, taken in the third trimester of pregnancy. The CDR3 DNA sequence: TGTGCCAGCAGTTTAATCAGTTCTAATCAGCCCCAGCATTTT. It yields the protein CASSLISSNQPQHF.